The 32 T cell receptor beta chains presented below share a single source sample, sequenced in a study of cytomegalovirus exposure and HLA in healthy donors. The PCR was carried out with 60 Vbeta primers and 13 Jbeta primers. Profiling relied on immunoSEQ multiplex PCR, and the TCRdb table lists in-frame clones only, not all of them. The profile covers about 270,000 clones, with 65% to 85% appearing a single time and 2% to 2.5% taken by the ten largest. Sample: PBMCs. The receptors were gathered from a female donor in good health and CMV-seronegative.

V gene TRBV9 combines with J gene TRBJ2-3; TRBD2 is a possible D gene (6 bases). CDR1 SGDLS and CDR2 YYNGEE come from the germline V gene. V shed 5 bases and J shed 6 bases, with 19 bases lying between them. CDR3 size: 15 residues. CDR3 sequence reads: CASSSPAGWVDTQYF. CDR3 sequence (DNA): TGTGCCAGCAGTAGTCCTGCGGGGTGGGTGGATACGCAGTATTTT.

The V call is TRBV27, the J call TRBJ1-2; TRBD1 matches at 7 bases. The CDR3 extends over 13 amino acids. Germline CDR1 reads MNHEY; CDR2 reads SMNVEV (reference sequence). V shed 5 bases, J shed 5 bases, and the junction held 5 bases outside the gene matches. CDR3 coding DNA: TGTGCCAGCAGTCGGGACAGAACATATGGCTACACCTTC. It specifies CASSRDRTYGYTF.

This sequence joins TRBV5-4 and TRBJ2-7; 9 positions agree with TRBD2. V was clipped by 0 bases and J by 0 bases; unmatched bases: 7. The germline V gene encodes CDR1 SGHNT and CDR2 YYREEE (reference sequence). The CDR3 has 17 amino acids. CDR3: CASSLGSGSGSSYEQYF. The CDR3 coding sequence is TGTGCCAGCAGCTTGGGCAGCGGTAGCGGGAGCTCCTACGAGCAGTACTTC.

The V call is TRBV6-1, the J call TRBJ2-5; D is unresolved. The closer fit of TRBJ2-7 to the DNA end suggests the J call may be wrong. This CDR3 region has 15 residues. Looked up from germline, CDR1 is MNHNS and CDR2 is SASEGT. This chain's CDR3 is CASRPVAVGSYEQYF. Here the CDR3 DNA reads TGTGCCAGCAGGCCGGTGGCAGTCGGGTCCTACGAGCAGTACTTC.

The chain couples TRBV11-3 to TRBJ2-3; no clear D. The germline V gene has CDR1 SGHNT and CDR2 YENEEA. Trimming shortened V by 3 bases and J by 7 bases, and 5 bases separated the two germline ends. CDR3 length: 11 amino acids. The CDR3 region has the DNA TGTGCCAGCAGCTTTAGTAATACGCAGTATTTT. Translating gives CASSFSNTQYF.

Points on this clone: Different DNA sequences within this sample yield the same CDR3. The J gene is TRBJ2-7, the V gene TRBV18; D not certain. The germline V gene has CDR1 KGHSH and CDR2 LQKENI. The V gene lost 2 bases and the J gene lost 3 bases, with 5 bases spanning the gap. CDR3 size: 12 residues. CDR3 in amino acids: CASSPVSYEQYF. CDR3 DNA: TGTGCCAGCTCACCAGTCAGCTACGAGCAGTACTTC. Supplemented by reference TRBV18 and TRBJ2-7, the full variable domain reads NAGVMQNPRHLVRRRGQEARLRCSPMKGHSHVYWYRQLPEEGLKFMVYLQKENIIDESGMPKERFSAEFPKEGPSILRIQQVVRGDSAAYFCASSPVSYEQYFGPGTRLTVT.

The chain recombines TRBV6-1 with TRBJ2-1; possible D gene TRBD2, 5 bases. The CDR3 length is 14 residues. Germline loops: CDR1 MNHNS, CDR2 SASEGT. Trimming removed 11 bases from V and 2 bases from J, with 16 bases in between. The CDR3 coding sequence is TGTGCCGGTACCCCGGACTCTACCTACAATGAGCAGTTCTTC. As protein: CAGTPDSTYNEQFF.

The rearrangement joins TRBV4-1 to TRBJ2-6, with 7 positions matching TRBD2. The V gene end was trimmed by 4 bases and the J gene end by 4 bases; junction bases not matched to a gene: 13. Germline V CDR1 and CDR2: MGHRA, YSYEKL. This CDR3 comprises 18 residues. The CDR3 region is CASSRPLGGGVGANVLTF. CDR3 DNA: TGCGCCAGCAGCCGACCGCTTGGTGGGGGGGTGGGGGCCAACGTCCTGACTTTC.

This chain uses TRBV10-2 with TRBJ1-5; unclear D gene. Germline V lookup: CDR1 WSHSY, CDR2 SAAADI. Trimming removed 11 bases from V and 2 bases from J, with 16 bases in between. This CDR3 comprises 14 residues. In DNA form, the CDR3 reads TGCGCCGGGCCGAGGGCCGGGGGCAATCAGCCCCAGCATTTT. This codes for CAGPRAGGNQPQHF.

CDR3 loop: CASIERQGTDTQYF. As DNA, the CDR3 is TGTGCCAGCATAGAGCGGCAGGGCACAGATACGCAGTATTTT. The V call is TRBV6-6, the J call TRBJ2-3; maybe TRBD2 (5 bases). The CDR3 extends over 14 amino acids. Germline V gene lookup returns CDR1 MNHNY and CDR2 SVGAGI (reference sequence). Trimming stripped 7 bases from V and 1 base from J, with 12 bases between.

This chain uses TRBV28 with TRBJ1-3; no firm D call. V shed 7 bases and J shed 4 bases, with 14 bases lying between them. The CDR3 has 14 residues. In germline, CDR1 is MDHEN, CDR2 SYDVKM. This CDR3 is CASISETAGNTIYF. The DNA for the CDR3 is TGTGCCAGCATCTCCGAAACTGCAGGAAACACCATATATTTT.

A few counts support this clone. CDR3 protein: CASSQVSGDPTPLEQYF. CDR3 nucleotide sequence: TGTGCCAGCAGCCAAGTCTCGGGGGACCCGACCCCATTGGAGCAGTACTTC. V is TRBV4-2 and J is TRBJ2-7; possibly TRBD2 for D (6 bases). In germline, CDR1 is LGHNA, CDR2 YNFKEQ. Trimming removed 1 base from V and 7 bases from J, with 23 bases in between. The CDR3 has 17 amino acids.

This clone was detected a few times. The V gene is TRBV5-1, the J gene TRBJ1-2; perhaps TRBD1 as D (6 bases). V was shortened by 0 bases and J by 4 bases, with 7 bases between the two germline ends. Germline V gene sequence: CDR1 SGHRS, CDR2 YFSETQ. This CDR3 contains 13 residues. DNA for the CDR3: TGCGCCAGCAGCTTGGACAGGGCCTATGGCTACACCTTC. This translates into CASSLDRAYGYTF.

Comments on this clone: The junction shows a germline mismatch at one end, possibly a read error. Distinct nucleotide sequences in the sample also encode this CDR3. This CDR3 reads CASSEARGQPQHF. CDR3 coding DNA: TGTGCCAGCAGTGAAGCGCGCGGACAGCCCCAGCACTTT. The V gene is TRBV6-1, the J gene TRBJ1-5, with D possibly matching TRBD1 (6 bases). CDR3 length equals 13 residues. Per germline, CDR1 MNHNS and CDR2 SASEGT.

This clone is a singleton in its sample. The J gene is TRBJ1-2, the V gene TRBV5-1; unclear D gene. The CDR3 consists of 15 residues. Deletions cut 4 bases from V and 4 bases from J, with 17 bases between. The germline V gene has CDR1 SGHRS and CDR2 YFSETQ. CDR3 in DNA: TGCGCCAGCAGCCAGACGAAGGACTGGGGCTATGGCTACACCTTC. Its protein is CASSQTKDWGYGYTF.

V gene TRBV11-3 combines with J gene TRBJ2-2; 7 bases agree with TRBD1. V was pared by 1 base and J by 3 bases, with 2 bases of the junction left unmatched. The CDR3 is 15 amino acids. Germline values: CDR1 SGHNT, CDR2 YENEEA. The CDR3 sequence is CASSLVGTDTGELFF. Written as DNA, the CDR3 is TGTGCCAGCAGCTTAGTCGGGACAGACACCGGGGAGCTGTTTTTT. The whole variable domain, filled in from reference TRBV11-3 and TRBJ2-2, reads EAGVVQSPRYKIIEKKQPVAFWCNPISGHNTLYWYLQNLGQGPELLIRYENEEAVDDSQLPKDRFSAERLKGVDSTLKIQPAELGDSAVYLCASSLVGTDTGELFFGEGSRLTVL.

The rearrangement uses TRBV10-2 and TRBJ2-1, with 9 nucleotides matching TRBD2. CDR3 length: 15 residues. Germline CDR1 reads WSHSY; CDR2 reads SAAADI. Unmatched junction bases numbered 5, after V lost 5 bases and J lost 3 bases. CDR3 in amino acids: CASSSGAGGYNEQFF. For the CDR3, the DNA is TGCGCCAGCAGTTCAGGAGCGGGAGGCTACAATGAGCAGTTCTTC.

This chain links TRBV5-1 with TRBJ2-7, with 7 bases that match TRBD1. The CDR3 is 15 residues long. Losses at the gene ends were 4 bases for V and 5 bases for J; bases not matched to a gene: 12. The germline CDR1 and CDR2 sequences are SGHRS and YFSETQ. This chain's CDR3 is CASSILGTAEHEQYF. The CDR3 DNA follows: TGCGCCAGCAGCATCCTCGGGACAGCTGAGCACGAGCAGTACTTC.

This clone has a handful of counts. The CDR3 spells CASSLITGGKLFF. The CDR3 DNA sequence: TGTGCCAGCAGCTTAATAACAGGGGGAAAACTGTTTTTT. The chain links TRBV7-3 to TRBJ1-4; TRBD1 matches at 8 bases. The germline gives CDR1 SGHTA, CDR2 FQGTGA. The CDR3 contains 13 residues. V trimming: 1 base; J trimming: 10 bases; junction bases outside the gene matches: 2.

The rearrangement joins TRBV11-3 to TRBJ2-2; D unclear. Trimming pared 4 bases from V and 5 bases from J, leaving 11 bases between. Germline assignment: CDR1 SGHNT and CDR2 YENEEA. This CDR3 comprises 14 residues. The CDR3 DNA is TGTGCCAGCAGCTCGGCTTTGAGGACCGGGGAGCTGTTTTTT. Translation gives CASSSALRTGELFF.

V usage is TRBV6-5 and J usage is TRBJ1-1; the match to TRBD1 covers 12 bases. V dropped 6 bases and J dropped 8; count of bases not matched to a gene: 10. CDR1 and CDR2 from the germline V gene are MNHEY and SVGAGI. The CDR3 is made up of 15 amino acids. The CDR3 coding sequence is TGTGCCAGCAGCCCCCCGGGACAGGGGGCCCCGGAAGCTTTCTTT. This gives the protein CASSPPGQGAPEAFF.

V usage is TRBV5-1 and J usage is TRBJ2-7, with 9 bases matching TRBD2. CDR3 length: 16 amino acids. With V trimmed by 1 base and J by 0 bases, 5 bases remained unmatched. In germline, CDR1 is SGHRS, CDR2 YFSETQ. The CDR3 sequence is CASSLYPSGTSYEQYF. Here the CDR3 DNA reads TGCGCCAGCAGCTTGTATCCTAGCGGGACCTCCTACGAGCAGTACTTC.

A word on this clone: Germline and junction disagree at one end, which may indicate a read error. This sequence joins TRBV19 and TRBJ2-2; 7 bases are shared with TRBD1. In germline, CDR1 is LNHDA, CDR2 SQIVND (reference sequence). The CDR3 runs 15 residues. The CDR3 region is CASSIEGADTGELFF. The CDR3 DNA reads as TGTGCCAGTAGCATAGAGGGGGCCGACACCGGGGAGCTGTTTTTT.

The chain recombines TRBV19 with TRBJ2-1; the D gene is possibly TRBD1 (5 bases). V lost 3 bases and J lost 6, with 9 bases in between. The CDR3 loop spans 13 amino acids. Looked up from germline, CDR1 is LNHDA and CDR2 is SQIVND (reference sequence). CDR3 DNA sequence: TGTGCCAGTAGTATCCCAGGGCGCAATGAGCAGTTCTTC. Protein sequence: CASSIPGRNEQFF.

The chain combines TRBV6-4 with TRBJ1-2, with D unclear. V was trimmed by 8 bases and J by 8 bases, leaving 18 bases between them. Germline CDR1 MRHNA, CDR2 SNTAGT. The CDR3 is 13 amino acids. CDR3 bases: TGTGCCAGCCGGGCTATGCCGGGGTTAGGCTACACCTTC. Protein: CASRAMPGLGYTF.

The genes are TRBV2 and TRBJ2-5, with 8 positions matching TRBD1. The CDR3 contains 15 residues. The germline V gene has CDR1 SNHLY and CDR2 FYNNEI. With V trimmed by 6 bases and J by 6 bases, 12 bases remained unmatched. The CDR3 region is CASSGGGQASQTQYF. For the CDR3, the DNA is TGTGCCAGCAGCGGAGGGGGACAGGCATCACAGACCCAGTACTTC.

The chain has TRBV13 and TRBJ2-7, with D perhaps matching TRBD1 (6 bases). The V end was cut by 5 bases, the J end by 3 bases, with 17 bases between. Germline V lookup: CDR1 PRHDT, CDR2 FYEKMQ (reference sequence). This CDR3 has 15 amino acids. The CDR3 sequence is CASSPGGQPLYEQYF. DNA for the CDR3: TGTGCCAGCAGCCCCGGAGGACAGCCTCTCTACGAGCAGTACTTC.

V and J are TRBV27 and TRBJ2-1; 8 nucleotides agree with TRBD2. V trimming: 6 bases; J trimming: 8 bases; junction bases outside the gene matches: 21. The CDR3 has 18 residues. CDR1 is MNHEY, CDR2 SMNVEV, per germline (reference sequence). The CDR3 DNA follows: TGTGCCAGCAGCCTTTTCTCAAGCGGGAGAGCTAGGGGGGATGAGCAGTTCTTC. This encodes CASSLFSSGRARGDEQFF.

The chain links TRBV5-1 to TRBJ2-4; 8 nucleotides agree with TRBD2. Germline V gene lookup returns CDR1 SGHRS and CDR2 YFSETQ. The J segment lost 6 bases and the V segment lost 1 base, leaving 12 bases of the junction unmatched. There are 17 residues in the CDR3. The CDR3 nucleotides read TGCGCCAGCAGCTTGACCAGCGGGGGCACTTCGGCAAACATTCAGTACTTC. It encodes CASSLTSGGTSANIQYF.

The chain is built from TRBV7-2 and TRBJ1-3, with D unclear. Germline CDR1 is SGHTA and CDR2 is FQGNSA. The CDR3 totals 15 residues. Trimming cost V 4 bases and J 0 bases, with 10 bases left between them. Here the CDR3 DNA reads TGTGCCAGCAGCTCCGACTCGAGCTCTGGAAACACCATATATTTT. Translation: CASSSDSSSGNTIYF. Based on the CDR3 plus reference TRBV7-2 and TRBJ1-3, the full variable domain is GAGVSQSPSNKVTEKGKDVELRCDPISGHTALYWYRQSLGQGLEFLIYFQGNSAPDKSGLPSDRFSAERTGGSVSTLTIQRTQQEDSAVYLCASSSDSSSGNTIYFGEGSWLTVV.

This chain uses TRBV6-5 with TRBJ1-1; TRBD1 agrees at 8 bases. V was clipped by 4 bases and J by 6 bases; unmatched bases: 13. The CDR3 has 16 amino acids. Germline V CDR1 and CDR2: MNHEY, SVGAGI. CDR3 protein: CASSSGQGGRRAEAFF. The CDR3 DNA sequence: TGTGCCAGCAGTTCCGGACAGGGAGGGAGAAGGGCTGAAGCTTTCTTT.

This clone was counted a single time. This rearrangement joins TRBV15 to TRBJ2-7; 7 nucleotides match TRBD2. The CDR3 extends over 15 amino acids. From germline, CDR1 is LNHNV and CDR2 YYDKDF (reference sequence). Unmatched junction bases numbered 6, after V lost 4 bases and J lost 0 bases. CDR3 protein: CATSTTRGSSYEQYF. For the CDR3, the DNA is TGTGCCACCAGCACGACCCGCGGGAGCTCCTACGAGCAGTACTTC.